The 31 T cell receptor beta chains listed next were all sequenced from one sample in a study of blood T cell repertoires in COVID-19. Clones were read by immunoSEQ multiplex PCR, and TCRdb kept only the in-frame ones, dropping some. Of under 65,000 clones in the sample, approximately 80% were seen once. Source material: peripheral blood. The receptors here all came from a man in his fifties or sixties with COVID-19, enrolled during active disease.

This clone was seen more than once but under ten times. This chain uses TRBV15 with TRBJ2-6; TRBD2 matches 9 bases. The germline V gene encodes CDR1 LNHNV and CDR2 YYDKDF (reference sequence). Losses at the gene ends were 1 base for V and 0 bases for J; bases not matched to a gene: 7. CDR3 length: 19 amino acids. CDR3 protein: CATSRGLAGKVSGANVLTF. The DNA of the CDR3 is TGTGCCACCAGCAGAGGTCTAGCGGGGAAGGTCTCTGGGGCCAACGTCCTGACTTTC. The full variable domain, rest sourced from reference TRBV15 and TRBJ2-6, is DAMVIQNPRYQVTQFGKPVTLSCSQTLNHNVMYWYQQKSSQAPKLLFHYYDKDFNNEADTPDNFQSRRPNTSFCFLDIRSPGLGDTAMYLCATSRGLAGKVSGANVLTFGAGSRLTVL.

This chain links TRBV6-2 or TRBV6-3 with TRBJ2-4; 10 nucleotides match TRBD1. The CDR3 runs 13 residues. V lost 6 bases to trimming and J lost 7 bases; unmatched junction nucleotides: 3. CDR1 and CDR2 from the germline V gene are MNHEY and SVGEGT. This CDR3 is CASSDRGRNIQYF. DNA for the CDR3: TGTGCCAGCAGCGACAGGGGGCGGAACATTCAGTACTTC.

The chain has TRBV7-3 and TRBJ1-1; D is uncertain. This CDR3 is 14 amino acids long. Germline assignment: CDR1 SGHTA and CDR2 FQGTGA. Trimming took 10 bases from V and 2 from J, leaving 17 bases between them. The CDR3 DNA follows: TGTGCCATATCCCGTGGGCAGTTCAACACTGAAGCTTTCTTT. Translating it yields CAISRGQFNTEAFF. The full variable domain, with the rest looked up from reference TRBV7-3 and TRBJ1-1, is GAGVSQTPSNKVTEKGKYVELRCDPISGHTALYWYRQSLGQGPEFLIYFQGTGAADDSGLPNDRFFAVRPEGSVSTLKIQRTERGDSAVYLCAISRGQFNTEAFFGQGTRLTVV.

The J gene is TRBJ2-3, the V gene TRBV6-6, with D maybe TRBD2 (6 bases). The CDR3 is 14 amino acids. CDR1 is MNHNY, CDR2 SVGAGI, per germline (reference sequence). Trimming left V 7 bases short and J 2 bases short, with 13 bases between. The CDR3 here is CASKRRGDTDTQYF. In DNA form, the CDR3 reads TGTGCCAGCAAGAGGCGGGGCGACACAGATACGCAGTATTTT.

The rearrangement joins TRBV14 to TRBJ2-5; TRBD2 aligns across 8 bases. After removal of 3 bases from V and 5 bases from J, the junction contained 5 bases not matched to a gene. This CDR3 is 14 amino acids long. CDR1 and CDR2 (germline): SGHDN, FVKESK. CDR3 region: CASSHSGGKETQYF. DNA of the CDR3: TGTGCCAGCAGCCACAGCGGGGGAAAGGAGACCCAGTACTTC.

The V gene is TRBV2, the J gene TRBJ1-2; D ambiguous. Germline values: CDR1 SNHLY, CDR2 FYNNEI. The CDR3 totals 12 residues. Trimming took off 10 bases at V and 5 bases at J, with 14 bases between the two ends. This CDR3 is CATNKFGYGYTF. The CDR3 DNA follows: TGTGCCACCAACAAGTTCGGGTATGGCTACACCTTC.

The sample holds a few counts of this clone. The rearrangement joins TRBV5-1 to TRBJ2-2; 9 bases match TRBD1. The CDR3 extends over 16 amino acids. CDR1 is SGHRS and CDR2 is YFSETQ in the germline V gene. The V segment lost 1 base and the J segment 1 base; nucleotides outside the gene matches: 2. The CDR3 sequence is CASSLKGQGNTGELFF. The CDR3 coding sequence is TGCGCCAGCAGCTTGAAGGGACAGGGGAACACCGGGGAGCTGTTTTTT. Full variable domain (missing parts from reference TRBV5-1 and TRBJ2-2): KAGVTQTPRYLIKTRGQQVTLSCSPISGHRSVSWYQQTPGQGLQFLFEYFSETQRNKGNFPGRFSGRQFSNSRSEMNVSTLELGDSALYLCASSLKGQGNTGELFFGEGSRLTVL.

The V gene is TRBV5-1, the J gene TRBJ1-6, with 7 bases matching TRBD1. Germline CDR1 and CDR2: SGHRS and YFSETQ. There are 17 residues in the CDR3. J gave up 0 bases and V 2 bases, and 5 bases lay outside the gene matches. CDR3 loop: CASSLQGQSSYNSPLHF. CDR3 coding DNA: TGCGCCAGCAGCTTACAGGGGCAAAGCTCCTATAATTCACCCCTCCACTTT.

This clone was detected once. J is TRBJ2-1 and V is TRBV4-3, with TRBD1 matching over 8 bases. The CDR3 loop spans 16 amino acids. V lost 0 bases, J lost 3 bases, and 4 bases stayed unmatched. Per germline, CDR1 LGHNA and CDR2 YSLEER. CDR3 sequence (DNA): TGCGCCAGCAGCCAAGACGGGACAGGAGACTACAATGAGCAGTTCTTC. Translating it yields CASSQDGTGDYNEQFF.

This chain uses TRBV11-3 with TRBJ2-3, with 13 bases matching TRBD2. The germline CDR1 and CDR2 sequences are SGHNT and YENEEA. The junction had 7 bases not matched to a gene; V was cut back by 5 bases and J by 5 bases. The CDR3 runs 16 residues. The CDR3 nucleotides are TGTGCCAGCAGCACTGGGACTAGCGGGAATATAGATACGCAGTATTTT. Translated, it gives CASSTGTSGNIDTQYF.

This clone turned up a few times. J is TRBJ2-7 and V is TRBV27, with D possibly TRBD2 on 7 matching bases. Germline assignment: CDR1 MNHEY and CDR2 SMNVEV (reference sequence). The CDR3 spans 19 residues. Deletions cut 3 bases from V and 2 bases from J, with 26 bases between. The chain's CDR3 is CASSFRQQGGGYYTYEQYF. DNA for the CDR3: TGTGCCAGCAGTTTCCGTCAACAGGGAGGGGGGTACTATACCTACGAGCAGTACTTC.

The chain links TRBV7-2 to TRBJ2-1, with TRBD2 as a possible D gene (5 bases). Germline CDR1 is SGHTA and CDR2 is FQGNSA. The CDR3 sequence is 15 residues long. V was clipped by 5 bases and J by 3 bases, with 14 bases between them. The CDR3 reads CASSLVASGYNEQFF. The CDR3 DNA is TGTGCCAGCAGCCTAGTGGCCAGCGGCTACAATGAGCAGTTCTTC.

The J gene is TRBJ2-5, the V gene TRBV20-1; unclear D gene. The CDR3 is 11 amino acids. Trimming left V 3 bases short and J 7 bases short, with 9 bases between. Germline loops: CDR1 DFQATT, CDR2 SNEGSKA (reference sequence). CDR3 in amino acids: CSARRERTQYF. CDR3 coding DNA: TGCAGTGCTAGGAGAGAGAGGACCCAGTACTTC.

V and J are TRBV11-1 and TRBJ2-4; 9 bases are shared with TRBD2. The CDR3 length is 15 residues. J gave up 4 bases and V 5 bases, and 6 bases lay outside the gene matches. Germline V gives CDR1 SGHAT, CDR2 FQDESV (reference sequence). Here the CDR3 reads CASSRGGAGKNIQYF. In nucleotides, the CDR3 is TGTGCCAGCAGCCGCGGGGGGGCAGGGAAAAACATTCAGTACTTC.

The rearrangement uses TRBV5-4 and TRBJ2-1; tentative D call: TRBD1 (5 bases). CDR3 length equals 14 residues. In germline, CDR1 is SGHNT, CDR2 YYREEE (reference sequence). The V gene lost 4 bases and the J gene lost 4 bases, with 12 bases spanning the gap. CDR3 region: CASSRGHDYNEQFF. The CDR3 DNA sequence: TGTGCCAGCAGCAGGGGCCACGATTACAATGAGCAGTTCTTC.

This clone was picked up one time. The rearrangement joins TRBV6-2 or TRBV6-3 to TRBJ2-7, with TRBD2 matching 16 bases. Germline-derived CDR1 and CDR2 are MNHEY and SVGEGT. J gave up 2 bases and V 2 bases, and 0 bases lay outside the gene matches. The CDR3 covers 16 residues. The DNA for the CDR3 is TGTGCCAGCAGTTACGGGACTAGCGGGAGGGCCTACGAGCAGTACTTC. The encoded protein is CASSYGTSGRAYEQYF.

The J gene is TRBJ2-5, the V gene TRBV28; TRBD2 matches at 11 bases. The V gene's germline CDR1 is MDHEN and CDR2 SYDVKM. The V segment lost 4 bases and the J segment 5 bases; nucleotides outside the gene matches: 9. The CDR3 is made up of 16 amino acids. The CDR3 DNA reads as TGTGCCAGCAGTTCCCACCCGGCTAGCGGGAGGGAGACCCAGTACTTC. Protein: CASSSHPASGRETQYF.

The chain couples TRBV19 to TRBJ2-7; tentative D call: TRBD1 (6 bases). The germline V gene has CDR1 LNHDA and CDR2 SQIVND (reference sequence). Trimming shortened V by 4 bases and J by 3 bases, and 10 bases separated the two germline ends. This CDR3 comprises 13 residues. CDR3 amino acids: CASSNRVSYEQYF. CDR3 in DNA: TGTGCCAGTAGTAACAGGGTAAGCTACGAGCAGTACTTC.

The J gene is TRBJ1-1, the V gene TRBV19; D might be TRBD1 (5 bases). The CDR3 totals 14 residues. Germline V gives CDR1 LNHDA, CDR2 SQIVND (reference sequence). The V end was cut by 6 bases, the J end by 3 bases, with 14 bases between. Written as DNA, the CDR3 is TGTGCCAGTAGGGTAAGGGGTCGGGACACTGAAGCTTTCTTT. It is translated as CASRVRGRDTEAFF.

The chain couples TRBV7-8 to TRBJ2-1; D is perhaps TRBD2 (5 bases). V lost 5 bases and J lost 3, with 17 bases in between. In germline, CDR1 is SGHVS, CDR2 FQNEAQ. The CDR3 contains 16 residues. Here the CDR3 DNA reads TGTGCCAGCAGCACATCCACCCGGGATTTCTACAATGAGCAGTTCTTC. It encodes CASSTSTRDFYNEQFF.

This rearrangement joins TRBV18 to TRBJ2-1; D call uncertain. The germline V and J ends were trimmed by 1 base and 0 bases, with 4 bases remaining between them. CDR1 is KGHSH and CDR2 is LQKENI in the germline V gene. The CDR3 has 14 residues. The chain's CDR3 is CASSPLSSYNEQFF. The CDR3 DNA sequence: TGTGCCAGCTCACCACTGAGCTCCTACAATGAGCAGTTCTTC.

The DNA for the CDR3 is TGTGCCAGCAGCTCCGACAGGGAGCGTGGCACCGGGGAGCTGTTTTTT. It codes for CASSSDRERGTGELFF. This chain uses TRBV7-3 with TRBJ2-2, with 7 nucleotides matching TRBD1. The CDR3 contains 16 residues. Germline assignment: CDR1 SGHTA and CDR2 FQGTGA. V lost 4 bases and J lost 4; bases outside the gene matches: 9.

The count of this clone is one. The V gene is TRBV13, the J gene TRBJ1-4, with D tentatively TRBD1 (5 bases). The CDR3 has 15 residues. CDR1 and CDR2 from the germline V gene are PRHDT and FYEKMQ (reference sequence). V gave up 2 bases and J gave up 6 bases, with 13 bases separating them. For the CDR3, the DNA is TGTGCCAGCAGCTTAAGGGGCGGACACTATGAAAAACTGTTTTTT. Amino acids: CASSLRGGHYEKLFF.

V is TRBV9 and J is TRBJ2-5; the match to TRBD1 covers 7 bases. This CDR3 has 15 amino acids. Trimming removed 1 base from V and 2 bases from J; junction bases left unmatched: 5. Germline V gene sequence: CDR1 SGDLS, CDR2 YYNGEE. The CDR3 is CASSVTGTAQETQYF. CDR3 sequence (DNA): TGTGCCAGCAGCGTAACCGGGACAGCACAAGAGACCCAGTACTTC.

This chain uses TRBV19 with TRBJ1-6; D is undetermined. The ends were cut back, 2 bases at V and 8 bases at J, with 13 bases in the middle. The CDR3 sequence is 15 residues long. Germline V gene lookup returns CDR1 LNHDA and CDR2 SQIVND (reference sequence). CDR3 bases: TGTGCCAGTAGTATACCGGGGATCTTTGATTCACCCCTCCACTTT. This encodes CASSIPGIFDSPLHF. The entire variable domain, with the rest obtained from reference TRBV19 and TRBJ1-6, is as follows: DGGITQSPKYLFRKEGQNVTLSCEQNLNHDAMYWYRQDPGQGLRLIYYSQIVNDFQKGDIAEGYSVSREKKESFPLTVTSAQKNPTAFYLCASSIPGIFDSPLHFGNGTRLTVT.

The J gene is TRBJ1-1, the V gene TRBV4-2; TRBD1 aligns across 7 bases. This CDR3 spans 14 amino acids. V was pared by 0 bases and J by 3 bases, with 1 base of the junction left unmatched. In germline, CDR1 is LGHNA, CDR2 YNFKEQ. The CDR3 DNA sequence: TGTGCCAGCAGCCAAGACAGGGGGGACACTGAAGCTTTCTTT. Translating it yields CASSQDRGDTEAFF.

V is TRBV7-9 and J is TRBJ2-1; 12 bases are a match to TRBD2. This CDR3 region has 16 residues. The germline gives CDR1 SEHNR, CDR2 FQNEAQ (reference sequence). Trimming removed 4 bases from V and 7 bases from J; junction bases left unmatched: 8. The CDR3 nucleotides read TGTGCCAGCAGCTCGATGACTAGCGGGAGTAAAAATGAGCAGTTCTTC. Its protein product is CASSSMTSGSKNEQFF.

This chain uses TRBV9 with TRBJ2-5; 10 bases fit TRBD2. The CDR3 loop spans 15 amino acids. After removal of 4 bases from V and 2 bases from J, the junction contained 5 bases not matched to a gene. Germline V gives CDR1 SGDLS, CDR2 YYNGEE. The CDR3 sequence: CASSPGLAVQETQYF. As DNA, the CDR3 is TGTGCCAGCAGCCCTGGACTAGCGGTGCAAGAGACCCAGTACTTC. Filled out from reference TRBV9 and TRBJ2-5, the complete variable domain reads DSGVTQTPKHLITATGQRVTLRCSPRSGDLSVYWYQQSLDQGLQFLIQYYNGEERAKGNILERFSAQQFPDLHSELNLSSLELGDSALYFCASSPGLAVQETQYFGPGTRLLVL.

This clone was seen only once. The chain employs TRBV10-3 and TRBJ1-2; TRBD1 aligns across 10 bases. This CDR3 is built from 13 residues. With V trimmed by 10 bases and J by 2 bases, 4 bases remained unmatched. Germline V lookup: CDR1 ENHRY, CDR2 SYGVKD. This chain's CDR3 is CATGGQGNYGYTF. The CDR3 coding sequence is TGTGCCACCGGGGGACAGGGGAACTATGGCTACACCTTC.

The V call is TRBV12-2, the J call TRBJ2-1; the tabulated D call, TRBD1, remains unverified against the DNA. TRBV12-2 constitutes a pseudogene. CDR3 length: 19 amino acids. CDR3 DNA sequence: TGTGCAAGTCGCTTAAAAGGGGTTTCGGCGTCAAGGGCCTACAATGAGCAGTTCTTC. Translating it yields CASRLKGVSASRAYNEQFF.

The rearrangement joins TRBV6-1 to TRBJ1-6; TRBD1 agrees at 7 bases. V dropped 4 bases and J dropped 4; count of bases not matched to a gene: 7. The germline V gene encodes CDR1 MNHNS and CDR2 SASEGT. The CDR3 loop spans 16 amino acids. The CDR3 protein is CASSGTGTVYNSPLHF. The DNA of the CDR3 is TGTGCCAGCAGTGGGACCGGGACAGTATATAATTCACCCCTCCACTTT.